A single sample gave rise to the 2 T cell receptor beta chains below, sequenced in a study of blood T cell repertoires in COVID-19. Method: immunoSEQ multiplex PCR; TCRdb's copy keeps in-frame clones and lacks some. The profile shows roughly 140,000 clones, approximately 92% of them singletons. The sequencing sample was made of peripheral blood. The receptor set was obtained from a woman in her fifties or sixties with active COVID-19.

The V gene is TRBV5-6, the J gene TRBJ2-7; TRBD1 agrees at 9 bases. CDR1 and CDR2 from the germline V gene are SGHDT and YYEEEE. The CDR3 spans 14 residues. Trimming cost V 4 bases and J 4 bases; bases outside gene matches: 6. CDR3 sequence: CASSHPGQGYEQYF. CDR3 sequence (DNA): TGTGCCAGCAGCCATCCGGGACAGGGTTACGAGCAGTACTTC.

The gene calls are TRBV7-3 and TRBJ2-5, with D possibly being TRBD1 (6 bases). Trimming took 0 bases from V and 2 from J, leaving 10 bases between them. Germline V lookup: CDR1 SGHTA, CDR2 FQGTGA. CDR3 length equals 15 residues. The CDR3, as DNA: TGTGCCAGCAGCTTAACGGGACACAGACAAGAGACCCAGTACTTC. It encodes CASSLTGHRQETQYF.